The TCR beta chain described here comes from a study of glioma-infiltrating T cells. General observations from the study: Above-expected tissue-blood divergence occurred in all gliomas, most in low-grade ones. Only very few CDR3 sequences appeared in both tissue and blood.

This clonotype was detected ten times or more. Its antigen is as yet unknown. TCR alpha and beta CDR3 regions were amplified from RNA using iRepertoire nested multiplex PCR. One-step reverse transcription and amplification started from approximately 100-400 ng of tissue mRNA or PBMC total RNA. TCRdb passed the multiplex PCR reads through MiXCR, listing each CDR3 protein once. The repertoire holds a few thousand distinct CDR3 sequences, with approximately 34% as singletons. The sample comprised glioma tissue, nonneoplastic brain tissue, or PBMCs (not recorded which). The receptor's source is a human donor with low-grade glioma or glioblastoma, undergoing nonglioma brain surgery, or in good health (not recorded which).

CDR3 bases: TGCGCCAGCAGCCCTAGACAGGGCCGCACAGATACGCAGTATTTT. Protein sequence: CASSPRQGRTDTQYF. This chain connects TRBV4-1 to TRBJ2-3; TRBD1 matches 7 bases. Trimming cost V 4 bases and J 1 base; bases outside gene matches: 5. The CDR3 is made up of 15 amino acids. The V gene's germline CDR1 is MGHRA and CDR2 YSYEKL.